This TCR beta chain appears in the sequencing data of a study of blood T cell repertoires in COVID-19. Method: immunoSEQ multiplex PCR; TCRdb's copy keeps in-frame clones and lacks some. The data show under 250,000 clones, about four fifths seen once. The CDR3 is 14 amino acids. Germline CDR1 and CDR2: MNHEY and SMNVEV (reference sequence). The V segment lost 5 bases and the J segment 4 bases; nucleotides outside the gene matches: 4. The clonotype originates from a woman between 40 and 55 years old with acute or convalescent COVID-19. The source material was peripheral blood. The J gene is TRBJ2-2, the V gene TRBV27, with 7 bases aligning to TRBD1. This CDR3 is CASSTRGSTGELFF. In nucleotides, the CDR3 is TGTGCCAGCAGTACCAGGGGGAGCACCGGGGAGCTGTTTTTT.